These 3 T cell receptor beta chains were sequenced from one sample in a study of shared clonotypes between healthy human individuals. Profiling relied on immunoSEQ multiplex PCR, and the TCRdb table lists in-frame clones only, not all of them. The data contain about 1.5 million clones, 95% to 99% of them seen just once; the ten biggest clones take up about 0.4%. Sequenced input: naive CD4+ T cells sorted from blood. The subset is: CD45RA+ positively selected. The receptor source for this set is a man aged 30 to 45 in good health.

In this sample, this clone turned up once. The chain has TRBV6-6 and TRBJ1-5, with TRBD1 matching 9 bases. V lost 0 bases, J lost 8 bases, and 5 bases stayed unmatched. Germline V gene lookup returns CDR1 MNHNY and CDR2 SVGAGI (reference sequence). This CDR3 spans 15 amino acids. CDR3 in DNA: TGTGCCAGCAGTTACTCGGGACAGGGAAGTAAGCCCCAGCATTTT. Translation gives CASSYSGQGSKPQHF.

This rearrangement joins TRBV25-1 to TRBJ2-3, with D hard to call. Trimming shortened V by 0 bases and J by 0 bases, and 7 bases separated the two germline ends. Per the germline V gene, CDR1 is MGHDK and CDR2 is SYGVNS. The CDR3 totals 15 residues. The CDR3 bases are TGTGCCAGCAGTGAATACGTAATTAGCACAGATACGCAGTATTTT. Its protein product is CASSEYVISTDTQYF.

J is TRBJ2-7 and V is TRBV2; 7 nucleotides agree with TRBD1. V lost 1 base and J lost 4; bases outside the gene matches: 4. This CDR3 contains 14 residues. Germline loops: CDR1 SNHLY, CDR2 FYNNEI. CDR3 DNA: TGTGCCAGCAGTGAAGTAGACAGGGAATACGAGCAGTACTTC. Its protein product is CASSEVDREYEQYF.